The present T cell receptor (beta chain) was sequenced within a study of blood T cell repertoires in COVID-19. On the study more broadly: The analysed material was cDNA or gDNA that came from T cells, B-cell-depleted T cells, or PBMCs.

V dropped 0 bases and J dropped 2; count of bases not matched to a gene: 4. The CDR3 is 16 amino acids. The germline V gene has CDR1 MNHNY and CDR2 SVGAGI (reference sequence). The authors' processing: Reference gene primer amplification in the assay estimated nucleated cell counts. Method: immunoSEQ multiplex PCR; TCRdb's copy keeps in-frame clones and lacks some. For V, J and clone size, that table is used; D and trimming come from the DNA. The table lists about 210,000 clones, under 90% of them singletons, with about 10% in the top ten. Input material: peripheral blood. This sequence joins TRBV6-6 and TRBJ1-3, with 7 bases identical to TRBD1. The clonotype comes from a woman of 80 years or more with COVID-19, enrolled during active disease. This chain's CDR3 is CASSYSEGGAGNTIYF. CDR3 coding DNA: TGTGCCAGCAGTTACTCAGAAGGGGGCGCTGGAAACACCATATATTTT.